The clone carrying this TCR beta chain was seen just once. The data derive from a study of blood T cell repertoires in COVID-19. Study-wide context: Donors in the United States, Italy and Spain gave samples during acute or convalescent COVID-19. From T cells, B-cell-depleted T cells, or PBMCs came the material, which was cDNA or gDNA.

CDR1 and CDR2 (germline): LNHDA, SQIVND (reference sequence). V lost 0 bases and J lost 7, with 10 bases in between. The CDR3 is made up of 15 amino acids. Authors' methods: Estimates of nucleated cell counts were drawn from the amplification of reference gene primers. Some clones are missing from TCRdb's copy, which holds only in-frame ones; the method was immunoSEQ multiplex PCR. From that table come the V and J calls and clone size; the DNA was used to work out D and trimming. The profile covers about 73,000 clones, with 85% to 90% appearing a single time and approximately 10% taken by the ten largest.

This chain connects TRBV19 to TRBJ1-6, with TRBD1 as a possible D gene (5 bases). Sequencing was performed on peripheral blood. The TCR comes from a man older than 75 with acute or convalescent COVID-19. CDR3 bases: TGTGCCAGTAGTATAGAGTCAGGGCCCAATTCACCCCTCCACTTT. It yields the protein CASSIESGPNSPLHF.